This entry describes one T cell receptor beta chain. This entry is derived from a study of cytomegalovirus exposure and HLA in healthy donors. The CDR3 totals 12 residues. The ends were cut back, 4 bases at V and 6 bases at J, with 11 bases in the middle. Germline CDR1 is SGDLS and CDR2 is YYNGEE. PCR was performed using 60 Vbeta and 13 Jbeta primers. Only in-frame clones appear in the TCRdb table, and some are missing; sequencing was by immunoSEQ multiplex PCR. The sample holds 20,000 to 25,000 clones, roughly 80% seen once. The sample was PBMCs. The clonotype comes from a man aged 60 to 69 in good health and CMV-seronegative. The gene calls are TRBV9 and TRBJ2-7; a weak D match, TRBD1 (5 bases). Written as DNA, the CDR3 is TGTGCCAGCAGCCTTCAGGGATCCGAGCAGTACTTC. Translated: CASSLQGSEQYF.